The 3 T cell receptor beta chains reported below all come from one sample, sequenced in a study of cytomegalovirus exposure and HLA in healthy donors. Use of 60 Vbeta and 13 Jbeta primers characterized the PCR. The table came from immunoSEQ multiplex PCR; TCRdb's copy has only in-frame clones and leaves some out. This repertoire shows fewer than 130,000 clones, around 62% found once; its top ten account for around 4%. Sequencing was carried out using PBMCs. The receptors shown here come from a man aged 25-45 years in good health and CMV-seropositive.

The gene calls are TRBV5-3 and TRBJ2-4; D is unresolved. TRBV5-3 is identified as an open reading frame with a role that is uncertain. The CDR3 extends over 15 amino acids. V lost 0 bases to trimming and J lost 2 bases, with 9 bases between them. The CDR3 region is CARSLEQESKNIQYF. In DNA, the CDR3 is TGTGCCAGAAGCTTGGAGCAGGAATCCAAAAACATTCAGTACTTC.

The chain combines TRBV5-6 with TRBJ2-3, with TRBD2 as a possible D gene (6 bases). V was cut by 4 bases and J by 0 bases, with 12 bases left in between. CDR1 and CDR2 (germline): SGHDT, YYEEEE. The CDR3 covers 15 residues. CDR3 sequence: CASSRRVGSTDTQYF. The DNA for the CDR3 is TGTGCCAGCAGCCGGAGGGTCGGCAGCACAGATACGCAGTATTTT.

The gene calls are TRBV7-9 and TRBJ1-3; D uncertain. CDR3 size: 12 residues. Germline V CDR1 and CDR2: SEHNR, FQNEAQ (reference sequence). V lost 4 bases to trimming and J lost 4 bases, with 5 bases between them. The CDR3 DNA follows: TGTGCCAGCAGCTCTCCCGGAAACACCATATATTTT. Residues: CASSSPGNTIYF. Complete variable domain (other parts from reference TRBV7-9 and TRBJ1-3): DTGVSQNPRHKITKRGQNVTFRCDPISEHNRLYWYRQTLGQGPEFLTYFQNEAQLEKSRLLSDRFSAERPKGSFSTLEIQRTEQGDSAMYLCASSSPGNTIYFGEGSWLTVV.